Below, 21 T cell receptor beta chains from the same sample are listed, as sequenced in a study of shared clonotypes between healthy human individuals. Produced via immunoSEQ multiplex PCR; TCRdb's table is partial and in-frame only. Here the sample spans around 640,000 clones, about 95% being singletons. It was CD45RO-negative cells, positively selected for CCR7, that made up naive CD8 cells, with terminally differentiated effector memory CD45RA+ cells excluded. The sequenced sample consisted of naive CD8+ T cells sorted from blood. The receptor source for this set is a woman in her thirties in good health.

CDR3 coding DNA: TGTGCCAGCAGCTCAATGTACAGGGGGAGTACTGGAAACACCATATATTTT. It specifies CASSSMYRGSTGNTIYF. The chain employs TRBV7-2 and TRBJ1-3, with 8 positions matching TRBD1. Germline lookup yields CDR1 SGHTA and CDR2 FQGNSA. Losses at the gene ends were 4 bases for V and 2 bases for J; bases not matched to a gene: 10. The CDR3 loop spans 17 amino acids. The complete variable domain, with remaining parts taken from reference TRBV7-2 and TRBJ1-3, reads GAGVSQSPSNKVTEKGKDVELRCDPISGHTALYWYRQSLGQGLEFLIYFQGNSAPDKSGLPSDRFSAERTGGSVSTLTIQRTQQEDSAVYLCASSSMYRGSTGNTIYFGEGSWLTVV.

The rearrangement joins TRBV6-1 to TRBJ2-1, with D unresolved. This CDR3 spans 15 amino acids. Germline CDR1 is MNHNS and CDR2 is SASEGT. Between the trimmed V and J ends, which lost 6 bases and 0 bases, there was a span of 12 bases. DNA of the CDR3: TGTGCCAGCAGCTTGGACGGTAGCTCCTACAATGAGCAGTTCTTC. It specifies CASSLDGSSYNEQFF.

This sequence joins TRBV28 and TRBJ2-3, with TRBD2 as a possible D gene (6 bases). The CDR3 contains 14 residues. Trimming took off 5 bases at V and 4 bases at J, with 13 bases between the two ends. Germline lookup yields CDR1 MDHEN and CDR2 SYDVKM. Here the CDR3 DNA reads TGTGCCAGCAGTGTACCGGGAGAGCCAGATACGCAGTATTTT. Translation gives CASSVPGEPDTQYF.

The chain is built from TRBV9 and TRBJ2-4, with D possibly being TRBD1 (5 bases). This CDR3 is built from 15 residues. Deletions cut 1 base from V and 0 bases from J, with 8 bases between. From germline, CDR1 is SGDLS and CDR2 YYNGEE. DNA for the CDR3: TGTGCCAGCAGCGTAAAGGGGCTAGCCAAAAACATTCAGTACTTC. Residues: CASSVKGLAKNIQYF. Drawing the rest from reference TRBV9 and TRBJ2-4, the complete variable domain is DSGVTQTPKHLITATGQRVTLRCSPRSGDLSVYWYQQSLDQGLQFLIQYYNGEERAKGNILERFSAQQFPDLHSELNLSSLELGDSALYFCASSVKGLAKNIQYFGAGTRLSVL.

In the case of this clone: This likely comes from a read error, as the CDR3 has no conserved phenylalanine or tryptophan at its end. It is unclear where the CDR3 begins or ends on the DNA, so no DNA is shown, and the CDR3 is as TCRdb lists it. The genes are TRBV10-2 and TRBJ2-7; the D call of TRBD2 is as the table states it, not checked on the DNA. Germline V CDR1 and CDR2: WSHSY, SAAADI. The CDR3 length equals 13 residues, ends included. This CDR3 is CASSDWTSGSELI.

This chain connects TRBV6-1 to TRBJ2-3; the D is unclear. In germline, CDR1 is MNHNS, CDR2 SASEGT. The CDR3 has 15 amino acids. Trimming cost V 1 base and J 2 bases, with 10 bases left between them. CDR3 sequence (DNA): TGTGCCAGCAGTGAAGTTGGGCCTTTCACAGATACGCAGTATTTT. Its protein product is CASSEVGPFTDTQYF.

J is TRBJ2-5 and V is TRBV5-6; 14 nucleotides agree with TRBD2. The germline CDR1 and CDR2 sequences are SGHDT and YYEEEE. This CDR3 region has 15 residues. V shed 2 bases, J shed 8 bases, and the junction held 5 bases outside the gene matches. As DNA, the CDR3 is TGTGCCAGCAGCTTAGGGACTAGCGGGAGAGAAACCCAGTACTTC. It codes for CASSLGTSGRETQYF.

The V call is TRBV13, the J call TRBJ2-7; TRBD1 is a possible D gene (6 bases). The CDR3 totals 13 residues. The germline V and J ends were trimmed by 8 bases and 3 bases, with 14 bases remaining between them. CDR1 and CDR2 from the germline V gene are PRHDT and FYEKMQ (reference sequence). Here the CDR3 reads CASQEQGLYEQYF. The CDR3 nucleotides read TGTGCCAGCCAGGAACAGGGTCTCTACGAGCAGTACTTC.

This clone was counted a single time. The chain combines TRBV27 with TRBJ1-1; no firm D call. The V and J ends lost 3 bases and 0 bases respectively, with 8 bases between them. The CDR3 has 14 amino acids. The germline CDR1 and CDR2 sequences are MNHEY and SMNVEV (reference sequence). Here the CDR3 reads CASSFGYMNTEAFF. The CDR3 DNA reads as TGTGCCAGCAGTTTCGGTTACATGAACACTGAAGCTTTCTTT.

Regarding this clone: Other DNA sequences in this sample translate to the same CDR3. The chain recombines TRBV2 with TRBJ2-3; D is unresolved. Germline CDR1 reads SNHLY; CDR2 reads FYNNEI. The V and J ends lost 10 bases and 2 bases respectively, with 13 bases between them. The length of the CDR3 is 13 residues. DNA for the CDR3: TGTGCCACCTCGCTGGCCGACACAGATACGCAGTATTTT. This gives the protein CATSLADTDTQYF.

The V and J genes are TRBV27 and TRBJ2-1, with D maybe TRBD2 (5 bases). Germline CDR1 reads MNHEY; CDR2 reads SMNVEV (reference sequence). Trimming stripped 2 bases from V and 3 bases from J, with 8 bases between. This CDR3 comprises 14 residues. CDR3 in DNA: TGTGCCAGCAGTTTAATAAGCGGCTACAATGAGCAGTTCTTC. It yields the protein CASSLISGYNEQFF.

This clone was seen a single time. Here the CDR3 reads CASSYLGGEGQPQHF. As DNA, the CDR3 is TGTGCCAGCAGCTACCTCGGGGGGGAAGGTCAGCCCCAGCATTTT. This chain connects TRBV7-8 to TRBJ1-5, with D perhaps matching TRBD1 (5 bases). Trimming took 4 bases from V and 6 from J, leaving 16 bases between them. The V gene's germline CDR1 is SGHVS and CDR2 FQNEAQ. The CDR3 has 15 residues.

The genes are TRBV9 and TRBJ2-2; D unresolved. The germline CDR1 and CDR2 sequences are SGDLS and YYNGEE. The ends were cut back, 0 bases at V and 2 bases at J, with 8 bases in the middle. The CDR3 sequence is 15 residues long. CDR3 protein: CASSVGVRNTGELFF. The DNA for the CDR3 is TGTGCCAGCAGCGTAGGTGTTCGAAACACCGGGGAGCTGTTTTTT.

The V call is TRBV5-1, the J call TRBJ2-3; TRBD1 matches 7 bases. The germline gives CDR1 SGHRS, CDR2 YFSETQ. J lost 0 bases, V lost 3 bases, and 4 bases had no gene match. The CDR3 is 15 amino acids. This CDR3 reads CASSSGTASTDTQYF. DNA for the CDR3: TGCGCCAGCAGCTCCGGGACAGCTAGCACAGATACGCAGTATTTT.

CDR3 sequence: CASGDSLYGYTF. In nucleotides, the CDR3 is TGTGCCAGCGGAGACAGCCTCTATGGCTACACCTTC. The J gene is TRBJ1-2, the V gene TRBV2, with a tentative D call TRBD1 (5 bases). With 8 bases removed from V and 4 bases from J, the gap between germline ends came to 11 bases. Germline V gene lookup returns CDR1 SNHLY and CDR2 FYNNEI. The CDR3 contains 12 residues. Full variable domain (missing parts from reference TRBV2 and TRBJ1-2): EPEVTQTPSHQVTQMGQEVILRCVPISNHLYFYWYRQILGQKVEFLVSFYNNEISEKSEIFDDQFSVERPDGSNFTLKIRSTKLEDSAMYFCASGDSLYGYTFGSGTRLTVV.

The V and J genes are TRBV30 and TRBJ2-7; 7 bases map to TRBD1. J lost 7 bases, V lost 4 bases, and 10 bases had no gene match. This CDR3 comprises 13 residues. The V gene's germline CDR1 is GTSNPN and CDR2 SVGIG (reference sequence). The CDR3 spells CAWTPGQKLEQYF. CDR3 bases: TGTGCCTGGACGCCGGGACAGAAACTTGAGCAGTACTTC.

Points on this clone: The sample contains more than one DNA sequence encoding this CDR3. J is TRBJ2-2 and V is TRBV2, with D tentatively TRBD1 (5 bases). V gave up 8 bases and J gave up 2 bases, with 9 bases separating them. The CDR3 is made up of 13 amino acids. Looked up from germline, CDR1 is SNHLY and CDR2 is FYNNEI. CDR3 sequence (DNA): TGTGCCAGCTCCGGACAAAACACCGGGGAGCTGTTTTTT. Its translation is CASSGQNTGELFF.

The J gene is TRBJ2-1, the V gene TRBV4-1; 12 bases agree with TRBD2. The J segment lost 8 bases and the V segment lost 3 bases, leaving 8 bases of the junction unmatched. The CDR3 totals 16 residues. The germline V gene has CDR1 MGHRA and CDR2 YSYEKL. In DNA, the CDR3 is TGCGCCAGCAGCCATCCGACTAGCGGGAGTTCGGATGAGCAGTTCTTC. Protein product: CASSHPTSGSSDEQFF.

V gene TRBV9 combines with J gene TRBJ2-7; the match to TRBD2 covers 9 bases. The germline V gene encodes CDR1 SGDLS and CDR2 YYNGEE. Trimming at V came to 4 bases and at J to 2 bases, leaving 7 bases not matched to a gene. CDR3 length: 15 amino acids. The CDR3 region is CASSMYSGSTYEQYF. CDR3 sequence (DNA): TGTGCCAGCAGCATGTATAGCGGGAGTACCTACGAGCAGTACTTC.

The rearrangement uses TRBV28 and TRBJ2-1; maybe TRBD1 (5 bases). The CDR3 is 15 residues long. The germline V and J ends were trimmed by 7 bases and 4 bases, with 17 bases remaining between them. Germline assignment: CDR1 MDHEN and CDR2 SYDVKM. This CDR3 is CASIEIGRTYNEQFF. The DNA of the CDR3 is TGTGCCAGCATAGAGATCGGCCGGACATACAATGAGCAGTTCTTC.

The rearrangement links TRBV28 to TRBJ2-2, with TRBD2 matching over 11 bases. The CDR3 loop spans 17 amino acids. Per germline, CDR1 MDHEN and CDR2 SYDVKM. The V and J ends lost 5 bases and 2 bases, in that order; junction bases with no gene match: 7. For the CDR3, the DNA is TGTGCCAGCAGTAAAACTAGCGGGAGAGTAAACACCGGGGAGCTGTTTTTT. This encodes CASSKTSGRVNTGELFF.